This TCR beta chain was captured in a study of T cells in Graves' hyperthyroidism and ophthalmopathy. This clonotype turned up a few times. Germline lookup yields CDR1 DFQATT and CDR2 SNEGSKA (reference sequence). The CDR3 contains 15 residues. V lost 3 bases, J lost 7 bases, and 10 bases stayed unmatched. Using RNA transcripts as the source, TCR beta CDR3 regions were amplified. In the first-round RT-PCR of the TCR CDR3, the HTBI primer set was used. MiXCR was run by TCRdb on the multiplex PCR reads, yielding one entry per CDR3 protein. Of approximately 380,000 distinct CDR3 sequences in the sample, around an eighth were seen once.

The chain has TRBV20-1 and TRBJ2-3; TRBD2 matches 10 bases. The sample consisted of blood. The clonotype was recovered from a man aged 50 or older with Graves' ophthalmopathy. The CDR3 DNA is TGCAGTGCTAGGCATAGCGGGAGGTTTCTGAATACGCAGTATTTT. This translates into CSARHSGRFLNTQYF.